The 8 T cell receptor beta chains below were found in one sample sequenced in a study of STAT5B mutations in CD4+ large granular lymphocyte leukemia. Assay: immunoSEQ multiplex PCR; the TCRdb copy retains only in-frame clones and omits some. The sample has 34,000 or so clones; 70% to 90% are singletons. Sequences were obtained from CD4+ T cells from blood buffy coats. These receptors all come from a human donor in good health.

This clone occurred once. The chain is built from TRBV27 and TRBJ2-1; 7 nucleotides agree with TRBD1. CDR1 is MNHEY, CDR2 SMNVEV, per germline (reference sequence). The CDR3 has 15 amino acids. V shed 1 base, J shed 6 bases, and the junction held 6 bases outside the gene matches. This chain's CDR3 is CASSLYRKGANEQFF. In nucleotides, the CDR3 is TGTGCCAGCAGTTTATATAGGAAGGGGGCCAATGAGCAGTTCTTC.

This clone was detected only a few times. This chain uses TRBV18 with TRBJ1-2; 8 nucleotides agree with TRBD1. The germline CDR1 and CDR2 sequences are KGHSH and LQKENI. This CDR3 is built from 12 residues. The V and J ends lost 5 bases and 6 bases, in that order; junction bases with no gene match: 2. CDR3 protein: CASSMGQDGYTF. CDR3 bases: TGTGCCAGCTCAATGGGACAGGATGGCTACACCTTC.

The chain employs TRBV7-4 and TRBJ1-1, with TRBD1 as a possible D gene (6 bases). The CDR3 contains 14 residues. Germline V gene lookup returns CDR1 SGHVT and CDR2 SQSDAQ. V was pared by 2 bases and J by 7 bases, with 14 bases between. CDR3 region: CASSLWRGEGEAFF. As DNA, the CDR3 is TGTGCCAGCAGCTTATGGAGGGGGGAGGGTGAAGCTTTCTTT.

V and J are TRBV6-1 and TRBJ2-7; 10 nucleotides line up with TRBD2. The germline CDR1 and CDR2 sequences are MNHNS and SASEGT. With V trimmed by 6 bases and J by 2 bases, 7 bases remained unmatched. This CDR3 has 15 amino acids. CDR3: CASRIFTSGAYEQYF. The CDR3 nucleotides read TGTGCCAGCAGGATATTTACTAGCGGGGCCTACGAGCAGTACTTC.

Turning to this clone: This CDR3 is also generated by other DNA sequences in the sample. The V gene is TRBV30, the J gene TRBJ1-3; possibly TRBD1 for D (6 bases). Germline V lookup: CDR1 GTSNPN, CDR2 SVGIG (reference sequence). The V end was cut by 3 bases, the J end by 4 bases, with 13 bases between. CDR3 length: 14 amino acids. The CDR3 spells CAWSTGGAGNTIYF. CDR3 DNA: TGTGCCTGGAGCACGGGGGGCGCGGGAAACACCATATATTTT.

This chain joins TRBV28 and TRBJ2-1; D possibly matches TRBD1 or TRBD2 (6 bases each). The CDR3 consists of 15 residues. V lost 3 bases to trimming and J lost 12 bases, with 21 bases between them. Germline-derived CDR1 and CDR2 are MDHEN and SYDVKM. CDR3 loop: CASSLARGGGVGQFF. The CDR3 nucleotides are TGTGCCAGCAGTTTGGCCAGGGGCGGCGGGGTTGGGCAGTTCTTC.

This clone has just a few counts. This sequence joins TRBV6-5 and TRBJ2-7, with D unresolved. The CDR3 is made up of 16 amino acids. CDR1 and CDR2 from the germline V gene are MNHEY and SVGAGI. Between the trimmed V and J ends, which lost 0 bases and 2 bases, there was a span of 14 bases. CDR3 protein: CASSYSFTLSAYEQYF. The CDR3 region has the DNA TGTGCCAGCAGTTACTCCTTTACCCTGTCGGCCTACGAGCAGTACTTC.

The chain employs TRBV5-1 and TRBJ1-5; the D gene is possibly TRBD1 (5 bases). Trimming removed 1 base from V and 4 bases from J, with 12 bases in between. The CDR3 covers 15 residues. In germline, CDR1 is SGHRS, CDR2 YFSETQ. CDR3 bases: TGCGCCAGCAGCTTGATTCCAGGGCTTAATCAGCCCCAGCATTTT. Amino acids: CASSLIPGLNQPQHF.